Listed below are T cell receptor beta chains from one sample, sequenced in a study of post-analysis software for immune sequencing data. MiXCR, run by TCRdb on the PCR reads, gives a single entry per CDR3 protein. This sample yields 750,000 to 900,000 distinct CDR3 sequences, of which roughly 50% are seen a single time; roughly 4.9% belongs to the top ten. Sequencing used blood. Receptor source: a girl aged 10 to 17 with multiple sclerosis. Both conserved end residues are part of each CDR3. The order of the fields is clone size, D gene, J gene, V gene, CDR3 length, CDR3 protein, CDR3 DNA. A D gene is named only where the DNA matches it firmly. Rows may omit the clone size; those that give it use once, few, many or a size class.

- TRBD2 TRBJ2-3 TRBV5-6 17 CASSRRLAGSTTDTQYF TGTGCCAGCAGCCGCCGACTAGCGGGGTCGACCACAGATACGCAGTATTTT
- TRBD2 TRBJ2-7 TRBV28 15 CASRQESGRAYEQYF TGTGCCAGCAGACAGGAGAGCGGGAGGGCCTACGAGCAGTACTTC
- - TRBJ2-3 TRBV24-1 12 CATMSSTDTQYF TGTGCCACCATGAGTAGCACAGATACGCAGTATTTT
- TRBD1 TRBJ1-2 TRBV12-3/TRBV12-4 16 CASSFRRTGGSPGYTF TGTGCCAGCAGTTTTCGTCGCACAGGGGGCTCCCCTGGCTACACCTTC
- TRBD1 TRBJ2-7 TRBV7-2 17 CASSLESTGTGIYEQYF TGTGCCAGCAGCCTAGAGAGCACCGGGACAGGAATCTACGAGCAGTACTTC
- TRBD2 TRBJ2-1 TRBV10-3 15 CAISVATSGRGEQFF TGTGCCATCAGTGTAGCAACTAGCGGCCGGGGGGAGCAGTTCTTC
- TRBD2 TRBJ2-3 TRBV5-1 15 CASRPSSGSTDTQYF TGCGCCAGCCGCCCCTCTAGCGGGAGCACAGATACGCAGTATTTT
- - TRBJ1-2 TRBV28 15 CASSSHRQTNYGYTF TGTGCCAGCAGTTCCCACCGTCAGACTAACTATGGCTACACCTTC
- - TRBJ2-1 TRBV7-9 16 CASSLRKASGRIEQFF TGTGCCAGCAGCTTAAGGAAGGCGAGCGGGCGTATTGAGCAGTTCTTC
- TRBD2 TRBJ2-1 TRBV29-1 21 CSVGYAGGTSGRLFLYNEQFF TGCAGCGTTGGGTATGCGGGGGGGACTAGCGGGCGGTTGTTCTTATACAATGAGCAGTTCTTC
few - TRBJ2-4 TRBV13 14 CASSYDREVGIQYF TGTGCCAGCAGCTACGACAGGGAGGTGGGCATTCAGTACTTC
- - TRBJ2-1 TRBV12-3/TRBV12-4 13 CASRVDRVKGQFF TGTGCCAGCAGGGTGGACCGAGTGAAGGGGCAGTTCTTC
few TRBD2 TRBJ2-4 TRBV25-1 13 CASSLGLENIQYF TGTGCCAGCAGCTTAGGACTAGAAAACATTCAGTACTTC
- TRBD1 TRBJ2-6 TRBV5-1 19 CASSPRGTAIGSGANVLTF TGCGCCAGCTCTCCGAGGGGGACAGCAATTGGCTCTGGGGCCAACGTCCTGACTTTC
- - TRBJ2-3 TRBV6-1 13 CASSVGHTDTQYF TGTGCCAGCAGTGTTGGACACACAGATACGCAGTATTTT
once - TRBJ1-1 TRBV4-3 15 CASSQVGGGYTEAFF TGCGCCAGCAGCCAAGTGGGGGGCGGATACACTGAAGCTTTCTTT
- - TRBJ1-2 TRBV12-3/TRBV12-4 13 CASSLSRADGYTF TGTGCCAGCAGCCTCAGCCGGGCCGATGGCTACACCTTC
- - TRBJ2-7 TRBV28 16 CASSPYRGGPSYEQYF TGTGCCAGCAGTCCGTACAGGGGGGGGCCCTCCTACGAGCAGTACTTC
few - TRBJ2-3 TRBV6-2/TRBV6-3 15 CASSLEGPLTDTQYF TGTGCCAGCAGTCTGGAAGGGCCGCTCACAGATACGCAGTATTTT
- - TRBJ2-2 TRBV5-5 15 CASSLTRAFTGELFF TGTGCCAGCAGCTTGACCAGGGCTTTCACCGGGGAGCTGTTTTTT
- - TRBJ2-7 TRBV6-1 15 CASSVGPSLRAEQYF TGTGCCAGCAGTGTGGGACCCTCCCTTAGGGCCGAGCAGTACTTC
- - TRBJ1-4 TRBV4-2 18 CASSQDSAGEGHHEKLFF TGTGCCAGCAGCCAAGATAGCGCAGGGGAGGGCCATCATGAAAAACTGTTTTTT
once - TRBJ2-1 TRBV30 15 CAWSPRAGMANEQFF TGTGCCTGGAGCCCGAGAGCGGGTATGGCCAATGAGCAGTTCTTC
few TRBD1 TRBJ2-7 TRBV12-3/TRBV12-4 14 CASSAGDSGYEQYF TGTGCCAGCAGTGCTGGGGACAGTGGGTACGAGCAGTACTTC
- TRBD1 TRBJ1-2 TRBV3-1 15 CASSQETGGDYGYTF TGTGCCAGCAGCCAAGAGACAGGGGGCGACTATGGCTACACCTTC
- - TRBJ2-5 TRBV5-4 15 CASSFGTPPGETQYF TGTGCCAGCAGCTTCGGGACCCCACCGGGGGAGACCCAGTACTTC
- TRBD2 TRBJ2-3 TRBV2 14 CASSVPAGADTQYF TGTGCCAGCAGTGTCCCGGCGGGGGCAGATACGCAGTATTTT
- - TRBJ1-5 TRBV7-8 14 CASSPRQPNQPQHF TGTGCCAGCAGCCCCCGACAGCCAAATCAGCCCCAGCATTTT
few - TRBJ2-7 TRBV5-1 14 CASSEDSRSYEQYF TGCGCCAGCAGCGAGGACAGCCGCTCCTACGAGCAGTACTTC
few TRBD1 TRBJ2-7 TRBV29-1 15 CSAGDRGPLVDEQYF TGCAGCGCCGGGGACAGGGGGCCTTTAGTTGACGAGCAGTACTTC
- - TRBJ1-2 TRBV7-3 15 CASSLNSSPNYGYTF TGTGCCAGCAGCTTAAATAGCAGCCCTAACTATGGCTACACCTTC
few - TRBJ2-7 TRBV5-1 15 CASSLALGDYYEQYF TGCGCCAGCAGCTTGGCCCTGGGCGACTACTACGAGCAGTACTTC